Presented here are 8 T cell receptor beta chains from one specimen sequenced in a study of T cells expressing NK-cell markers. For each CDR3 protein, TCRdb gives one entry from its re-call of the 5' RACE reads, without DNA. The sample totals 350,000 to 500,000 distinct CDR3 sequences. Specimen: blood T cells: a sorted CD56 or NKG2C T cell subset, CD4+ or CD8+ T cells, or bulk PBMC T cells (not recorded which). The source of these receptors is a woman between 18 and 69 years old in good health.

The J gene is TRBJ2-3, the V gene TRBV20-1; TCRdb selects TRBD2, and the lack of DNA leaves this call unchecked. This CDR3 comprises 16 residues. Germline CDR1 and CDR2: DFQATT and SNEGSKA (reference sequence). The CDR3 sequence is CSARDGPSGRADTQYF.

The chain couples TRBV9 to TRBJ2-5; TCRdb's D call, TRBD1, is unchecked because there is no DNA. This CDR3 has 17 residues. CDR1 and CDR2 (germline): SGDLS, YYNGEE. CDR3 amino acids: CASSVFGMGAMGETQYF.

The rearrangement uses TRBV6-5 and TRBJ1-2; the D gene TCRdb calls, TRBD1, cannot be checked with no DNA. This CDR3 spans 16 amino acids. Germline V gene data show CDR1 as MNHEY and CDR2 as SVGAGI. CDR3 sequence: CASSYSGTPSHYGYTF.

The CDR3 sequence: CSVEGGRRNQPQHF. V is TRBV29-1 and J is TRBJ1-5; no DNA is available, so the TRBD1 call from TCRdb remains unchecked. The CDR3 runs to 14 residues. The V gene's germline CDR1 is SQVTM and CDR2 ANQGSEA.

V and J are TRBV7-3 and TRBJ1-1; TCRdb proposes TRBD1, but this gene call is untestable without DNA. Germline V gene lookup returns CDR1 SGHTA and CDR2 FQGTGA. CDR3 length equals 14 residues. CDR3: CASSPGQGPTEAFF.

The chain employs TRBV18 and TRBJ2-1; TCRdb calls TRBD2, which cannot be checked without DNA. Germline lookup yields CDR1 KGHSH and CDR2 LQKENI. There are 16 residues in the CDR3. This CDR3 reads CASSPISSSGYNEQFF.

The chain combines TRBV11-2 with TRBJ2-2. The CDR3 consists of 13 residues. Germline lookup yields CDR1 SGHAT and CDR2 FQNNGV. The CDR3 reads CASSKRDTGELFF.

The rearrangement joins TRBV7-2 to TRBJ2-1; absent DNA, TCRdb's TRBD1 call cannot be checked. CDR3 length equals 14 residues. Germline assignment: CDR1 SGHTA and CDR2 FQGNSA. This CDR3 reads CASSLVQGVGEQFF.